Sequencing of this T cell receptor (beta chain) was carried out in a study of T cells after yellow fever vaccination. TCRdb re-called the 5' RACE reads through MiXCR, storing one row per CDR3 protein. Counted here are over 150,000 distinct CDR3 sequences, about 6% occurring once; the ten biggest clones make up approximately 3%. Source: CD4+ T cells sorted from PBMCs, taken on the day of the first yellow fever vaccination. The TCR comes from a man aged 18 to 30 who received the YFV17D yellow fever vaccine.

This chain's CDR3 is CASSQDGLAGREQFF. The CDR3 region has the DNA TGTGCCAGCAGCCAAGATGGGCTAGCGGGAAGAGAGCAGTTCTTC. The V and J genes are TRBV4-2 and TRBJ2-1, with 9 bases matching TRBD2. V shed 0 bases, J shed 10 bases, and the junction held 7 bases outside the gene matches. The CDR3 contains 15 residues. Per germline, CDR1 LGHNA and CDR2 YNFKEQ.